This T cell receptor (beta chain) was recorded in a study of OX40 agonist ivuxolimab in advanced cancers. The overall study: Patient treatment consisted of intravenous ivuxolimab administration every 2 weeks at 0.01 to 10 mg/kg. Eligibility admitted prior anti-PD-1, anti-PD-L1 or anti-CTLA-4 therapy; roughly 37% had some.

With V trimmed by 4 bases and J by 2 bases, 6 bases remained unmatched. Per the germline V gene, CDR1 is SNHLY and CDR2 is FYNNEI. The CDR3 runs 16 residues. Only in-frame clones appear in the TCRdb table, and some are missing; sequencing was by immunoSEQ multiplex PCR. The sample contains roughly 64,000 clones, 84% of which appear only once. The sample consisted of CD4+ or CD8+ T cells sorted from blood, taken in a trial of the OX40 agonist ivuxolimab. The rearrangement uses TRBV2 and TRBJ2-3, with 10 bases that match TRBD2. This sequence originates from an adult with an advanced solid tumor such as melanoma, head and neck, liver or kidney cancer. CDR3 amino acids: CASSVGSGRVTDTQYF. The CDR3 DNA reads TGTGCCAGCAGTGTTGGGAGCGGGAGGGTCACAGATACGCAGTATTTT. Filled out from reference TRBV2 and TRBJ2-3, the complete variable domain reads EPEVTQTPSHQVTQMGQEVILRCVPISNHLYFYWYRQILGQKVEFLVSFYNNEISEKSEIFDDQFSVERPDGSNFTLKIRSTKLEDSAMYFCASSVGSGRVTDTQYFGPGTRLTVL.